The rows below give T cell receptor beta chains drawn from one sample of a study of T cell responses to AZD1222 COVID-19 vaccine. This table comes from immunoSEQ multiplex PCR, and its TCRdb copy is limited to in-frame clones, with some not included. The sample holds about 93,000 clones, roughly 91% seen once. The sequenced sample was peripheral blood, obtained on day 0 of MenACWY control vaccination. The receptor set was obtained from an adult in good health. Each CDR3 is given with its conserved first and last residue. The order of the fields is J gene, V gene, D gene, clone size, CDR3 protein, CDR3 DNA. D genes are given only for firm matches. Clone size is shown for a subset of rows, as once, few, many or a class of expanded clone.

>TRBJ2-4|TRBV19|TRBD1|-
CASSTGQVFSDIQYF
TGTGCCAGTAGTACCGGACAGGTTTTTTCAGACATTCAGTACTTC
>TRBJ2-1|TRBV19|-|-
CASTWGTTSYNEQFF
TGTGCCAGTACTTGGGGGACAACCTCCTACAATGAGCAGTTCTTC
>TRBJ1-6|TRBV7-2|-|-
CASSLIEQYNSPLHF
TGTGCCAGCAGCTTAATTGAACAGTATAATTCACCCCTCCACTTT
>TRBJ1-6|TRBV9|-|-
CASSPSGNSPLHF
TGTGCCAGCAGCCCGAGTGGTAATTCACCCCTCCACTTT
>TRBJ2-5|TRBV21-1|-|-
CASKGGPSEETQYF
TGTGCCAGCAAGGGGGGACCCAGCGAAGAGACCCAGTACTTC
>TRBJ2-2|TRBV19|-|-
CASSIMGKATGELFF
TGTGCCAGTAGTATTATGGGGAAAGCCACCGGGGAGCTGTTTTTT
>TRBJ2-7|TRBV7-6|-|-
CASSPLDIRGYEQYF
TGTGCCAGCAGCCCCCTAGATATCAGGGGATACGAGCAGTACTTC
>TRBJ2-1|TRBV24-1|-|once
CATSDFSPDEQFF
TGTGCCACCAGTGATTTTTCTCCTGATGAGCAGTTCTTC
>TRBJ1-2|TRBV28|TRBD1|-
CASSGGGLGYGYTF
TGTGCCAGCAGTGGAGGGGGCTTAGGCTATGGCTACACCTTC
>TRBJ2-7|TRBV11-2|TRBD2|-
CASSPGGPYEQYF
TGTGCCAGCAGCCCGGGGGGGCCCTACGAGCAGTACTTC
>TRBJ1-2|TRBV30|-|-
CAWIEVGRNNYGYTF
TGTGCCTGGATAGAGGTTGGCAGGAATAACTATGGCTACACCTTC
>TRBJ1-6|TRBV27|-|-
CASSLNTVGYDNSPLHF
TGTGCCAGCAGTTTGAATACGGTCGGTTATGATAATTCACCCCTCCACTTT
>TRBJ2-7|TRBV5-5|TRBD2|-
CASRSGGGEQYF
TGTGCCAGCAGAAGCGGGGGAGGCGAGCAGTACTTC
>TRBJ1-6|TRBV6-5|-|few
CASRLSSYNSPLHF
TGTGCCAGCAGGTTGAGCTCCTATAATTCACCCCTCCACTTT
>TRBJ2-3|TRBV18|-|-
CASSHRDTRTDTQYF
TGTGCCAGCTCTCACCGGGACACCCGCACAGATACGCAGTATTTT
>TRBJ1-3|TRBV4-3|-|-
CASSQAAGANSGNTIYF
TGCGCCAGCAGCCAAGCCGCGGGGGCGAATTCTGGAAACACCATATATTTT
>TRBJ1-5|TRBV6-5|-|once
CASTIIQGQPQHF
TGTGCCAGCACCATAATCCAGGGCCAGCCCCAGCATTTT
>TRBJ1-4|TRBV6-5|-|-
CASSYSGPREKLFF
TGTGCCAGCAGTTACTCAGGTCCCCGGGAAAAACTGTTTTTT
>TRBJ2-7|TRBV2|-|-
CASSEVDEQYF
TGTGCCAGCAGTGAAGTGGACGAGCAGTACTTC
>TRBJ2-3|TRBV5-1|-|-
CASSFTGGAFTDTQYF
TGCGCCAGCAGCTTCACAGGGGGGGCATTCACAGATACGCAGTATTTT
>TRBJ2-7|TRBV10-1|TRBD1|-
CASARGTSYEQYF
TGCGCCTCCGCCAGGGGGACGTCCTACGAGCAGTACTTC
>TRBJ2-5|TRBV5-6|-|few
CASTPRGGVNQETQYF
TGTGCCAGCACCCCTAGGGGCGGGGTTAACCAAGAGACCCAGTACTTC
>TRBJ1-2|TRBV7-2|-|-
CASSSSGLQGYTF
TGTGCCAGCAGCTCGTCGGGGCTCCAAGGCTACACCTTC
>TRBJ2-1|TRBV7-2|TRBD2|-
CASSLQRASGGPHNEQFF
TGTGCCAGCAGCTTACAAAGGGCTAGCGGGGGGCCTCACAATGAGCAGTTCTTC
>TRBJ2-7|TRBV6-4|-|-
CASSVEVGPYEQYF
TGTGCCAGCAGTGTTGAGGTGGGGCCCTACGAGCAGTACTTC
>TRBJ1-2|TRBV4-3|TRBD1|-
CASSLGTGTNYGYTF
TGCGCCAGCAGCCTGGGGACAGGTACTAACTATGGCTACACCTTC
>TRBJ1-1|TRBV5-5|-|-
CASSFTGNMNTEAFF
TGTGCCAGCAGCTTTACAGGGAACATGAACACTGAAGCTTTCTTT
>TRBJ1-2|TRBV12-3/TRBV12-4|TRBD1|-
CASSAGQNYGYTF
TGTGCCAGCAGTGCGGGACAGAACTATGGCTACACCTTC
>TRBJ2-2|TRBV9|-|-
CASSPFTGELFF
TGTGCCAGCAGCCCTTTCACCGGGGAGCTGTTTTTT
>TRBJ1-5|TRBV28|-|-
CASGGVGNQPQHF
TGTGCCAGCGGGGGGGTCGGCAATCAGCCCCAGCATTTT
>TRBJ1-1|TRBV7-8|TRBD1|few
CASSFGRGPTEAFF
TGTGCCAGCAGCTTTGGCAGGGGGCCCACTGAAGCTTTCTTT
>TRBJ2-1|TRBV27|TRBD2|-
CASSPGLGSSYNEQFF
TGTGCCAGCAGTCCGGGACTAGGGAGCTCCTACAATGAGCAGTTCTTC
>TRBJ2-2|TRBV4-3|-|-
CASSQVGTPNTGELFF
TGCGCCAGCAGCCAAGTGGGGACACCGAACACCGGGGAGCTGTTTTTT
>TRBJ1-2|TRBV18|-|-
CASSPYIARNGYTF
TGTGCCAGCTCACCGTACATAGCACGAAATGGCTACACCTTC
>TRBJ2-7|TRBV4-3|-|-
CASSQEAQGPEQYF
TGCGCCAGCAGCCAAGAGGCCCAGGGTCCCGAGCAGTACTTC
>TRBJ1-5|TRBV4-1|-|-
CASSLERREGQPQHF
TGCGCCAGCAGCCTCGAGCGCCGGGAGGGTCAGCCCCAGCATTTT
>TRBJ2-3|TRBV6-2/TRBV6-3|-|-
CASSYSGTRPSTDTQYF
TGTGCCAGCAGTTACTCCGGGACACGGCCTAGCACAGATACGCAGTATTTT
>TRBJ2-5|TRBV14|TRBD2|-
CASSRLAGGETQYF
TGTGCCAGCAGCAGACTAGCGGGGGGAGAGACCCAGTACTTC
>TRBJ2-7|TRBV7-3|-|once
CASNQGRGEQYF
TGTGCCAGCAACCAAGGACGGGGCGAGCAGTACTTC
>TRBJ2-4|TRBV7-2|-|-
CASSLGGVVAKNIQYF
TGTGCCAGCAGCTTAGGGGGGGTGGTAGCCAAAAACATTCAGTACTTC
>TRBJ1-5|TRBV19|-|-
CASMAADQPQHF
TGTGCCAGTATGGCTGCTGATCAGCCCCAGCATTTT
>TRBJ1-1|TRBV19|-|-
CASSIDPGEGLTEAFF
TGTGCCAGTAGTATAGATCCTGGGGAGGGGTTAACTGAAGCTTTCTTT
>TRBJ1-4|TRBV5-6|-|-
CASSSDPEDNEKLFF
TGTGCCAGCAGCTCCGACCCAGAAGATAATGAAAAACTGTTTTTT
>TRBJ1-2|TRBV14|-|-
CASSQDRGQSYTF
TGTGCCAGCAGCCAAGATCGAGGTCAGAGCTACACCTTC
>TRBJ2-7|TRBV11-1|-|-
CASSARMDTYEQYF
TGTGCCAGCAGCGCCCGGATGGACACCTACGAGCAGTACTTC
>TRBJ1-1|TRBV29-1|-|once
CSAQTGGVPEAFF
TGCAGCGCCCAAACGGGGGGGGTGCCTGAAGCTTTCTTT
>TRBJ1-4|TRBV9|-|-
CASSRRAATNEKLFF
TGTGCCAGCAGCCGGCGGGCCGCAACTAATGAAAAACTGTTTTTT
>TRBJ2-2|TRBV30|-|-
CAWRKQGYDTGELFF
TGTGCCTGGAGGAAACAGGGATATGACACCGGGGAGCTGTTTTTT
>TRBJ2-5|TRBV15|-|-
CATSRTPGWRETQYF
TGTGCCACCAGCAGAACCCCAGGGTGGAGGGAGACCCAGTACTTC
>TRBJ2-3|TRBV7-3|-|-
CASSWEPASTDTQYF
TGTGCCAGCAGCTGGGAACCGGCTAGCACAGATACGCAGTATTTT
>TRBJ2-1|TRBV2|TRBD2|once
CASSEAGTSVYNEQFF
TGTGCCAGCAGTGAAGCCGGGACTAGCGTGTACAATGAGCAGTTCTTC
>TRBJ2-2|TRBV9|-|-
CASSVEPKNTGELFF
TGTGCCAGCAGCGTAGAACCAAAGAACACCGGGGAGCTGTTTTTT
>TRBJ1-3|TRBV11-1|-|-
CASSLRQVSGNTIYF
TGTGCCAGCAGCCTCAGACAGGTCTCTGGAAACACCATATATTTT
>TRBJ2-3|TRBV4-3|TRBD2|-
CASSQGGSGRTDTQYF
TGCGCCAGCAGCCAAGGTGGTAGCGGGAGGACAGATACGCAGTATTTT
>TRBJ2-7|TRBV4-3|-|-
CASSQDQGYEQYF
TGCGCCAGCAGCCAAGATCAGGGCTACGAGCAGTACTTC
>TRBJ1-6|TRBV27|TRBD1|-
CASSPSRDRGSVYNSPLHF
TGTGCCAGCAGTCCATCCCGGGACAGGGGTTCGGTCTATAATTCACCCCTCCACTTT